The 14 T cell receptor beta chains in this list originate from one sample, sequenced in a study of T cells in Graves' hyperthyroidism and ophthalmopathy. RNA transcripts yielded amplified TCR beta CDR3 regions. The TCR CDR3 was amplified in a first-round RT-PCR using the HTBI primer set. TCRdb recomputed calls from the multiplex PCR reads with MiXCR, one row per CDR3 protein. The sample lists around 350,000 distinct CDR3 sequences, roughly an eighth seen once, with around a tenth in the top ten. Sequencing was performed on blood. Every receptor here comes from a woman aged 18-29 years with Graves' hyperthyroidism.

The chain joins TRBV30 to TRBJ2-1; 9 bases fit TRBD1. V shed 8 bases and J 1 base; nucleotides not matched to a gene: 3. This CDR3 has 13 residues. Germline-derived CDR1 and CDR2 are GTSNPN and SVGIG (reference sequence). This CDR3 is CAGQGPSYNEQFF. CDR3 sequence (DNA): TGTGCCGGACAGGGGCCGTCCTACAATGAGCAGTTCTTC.

This clonotype has just a few counts. The gene calls are TRBV5-5 and TRBJ2-7, with 8 positions matching TRBD2. Germline V gene lookup returns CDR1 SGHKS and CDR2 YYEKEE (reference sequence). V trimming: 6 bases; J trimming: 0 bases; junction bases outside the gene matches: 8. CDR3 length: 15 amino acids. CDR3 nucleotides: TGTGCCAGCACCCGGGGGGGATCATCCTCCTACGAGCAGTACTTC. It specifies CASTRGGSSSYEQYF.

In this sample, this clonotype turned up many times. The V and J genes are TRBV3-1 and TRBJ2-1; D tentatively reads TRBD1 or TRBD2 (5 bases each). Trimming stripped 0 bases from V and 3 bases from J, with 6 bases between. Per germline, CDR1 LGHDT and CDR2 YNNKEL (reference sequence). The CDR3 loop spans 14 amino acids. In nucleotides, the CDR3 is TGTGCCAGCAGCCAAGAGGGGGTCTACAATGAGCAGTTCTTC. Amino acids: CASSQEGVYNEQFF.

This clonotype appeared many times. The chain employs TRBV11-1 and TRBJ2-1; 7 bases fit TRBD2. This CDR3 region has 13 residues. V dropped 4 bases and J dropped 6; count of bases not matched to a gene: 3. Per germline, CDR1 SGHAT and CDR2 FQDESV (reference sequence). CDR3 nucleotide sequence: TGTGCCAGCAGCTCCGGGACTACCAATGAGCAGTTCTTC. The encoded protein is CASSSGTTNEQFF.

This clonotype was counted at least ten times. This chain uses TRBV4-3 with TRBJ1-1; D ambiguous. Trimming removed 4 bases at V and 3 bases at J, with 15 bases between. The CDR3 sequence is 15 residues long. Germline loops: CDR1 LGHNA, CDR2 YSLEER. This chain's CDR3 is CASSPRSTFDTEAFF. For the CDR3, the DNA is TGCGCCAGCAGCCCCCGGTCCACCTTCGACACTGAAGCTTTCTTT.

In this sample, this clonotype turned up many times. This rearrangement joins TRBV2 to TRBJ2-2; D is possibly TRBD1 (6 bases). CDR1 is SNHLY, CDR2 FYNNEI, per germline. This CDR3 spans 14 amino acids. The V end was cut by 8 bases, the J end by 4 bases, with 14 bases between. Here the CDR3 DNA reads TGTGCCAGCGGGCTGGGGGCGGGCACCGGGGAGCTGTTTTTT. Translating gives CASGLGAGTGELFF.

The chain joins TRBV11-2 to TRBJ1-5; D gene uncertain. Per germline, CDR1 SGHAT and CDR2 FQNNGV. Trimming stripped 5 bases from V and 0 bases from J, with 11 bases between. This CDR3 is built from 15 residues. CDR3 DNA: TGTGCCAGCAGCGGGCAGGCCGGTAGCAATCAGCCCCAGCATTTT. The encoded protein is CASSGQAGSNQPQHF.

This clonotype was counted many times. The chain couples TRBV2 to TRBJ2-3, with D possibly TRBD2 on 6 matching bases. V was trimmed by 2 bases and J by 0 bases, leaving 9 bases between them. This CDR3 spans 15 amino acids. CDR1 and CDR2 from the germline V gene are SNHLY and FYNNEI. CDR3 in DNA: TGTGCCAGCAGTGAAAGCGGGTCTAGCACAGATACGCAGTATTTT. Its translation is CASSESGSSTDTQYF.

Only a few counts were recorded for this clonotype. V usage is TRBV12-3 or TRBV12-4 and J usage is TRBJ1-2, with 7 bases fitting TRBD1. The CDR3 contains 16 residues. J gave up 4 bases and V 2 bases, and 10 bases lay outside the gene matches. The CDR3 nucleotides are TGTGCCAGCAGTTTAAGTGGAACAGGGGCCGGCTATGGCTACACCTTC. Protein product: CASSLSGTGAGYGYTF.

This clonotype was seen repeatedly, ten times or more. CDR3 amino acids: CASSLDSGELFF. The CDR3 bases are TGCGCCAGCAGCTTAGACTCCGGGGAGCTGTTTTTT. V and J are TRBV5-1 and TRBJ2-2; D remains ambiguous. CDR1 and CDR2 (germline): SGHRS, YFSETQ. The CDR3 is 12 amino acids. V gave up 2 bases and J gave up 6 bases, with 5 bases separating them. Full variable domain (missing parts from reference TRBV5-1 and TRBJ2-2): KAGVTQTPRYLIKTRGQQVTLSCSPISGHRSVSWYQQTPGQGLQFLFEYFSETQRNKGNFPGRFSGRQFSNSRSEMNVSTLELGDSALYLCASSLDSGELFFGEGSRLTVL.

The chain recombines TRBV15 with TRBJ1-1; D is possibly TRBD1 (5 bases). Looked up from germline, CDR1 is LNHNV and CDR2 is YYDKDF (reference sequence). This CDR3 has 16 amino acids. Trimming shortened V by 0 bases and J by 5 bases, and 16 bases separated the two germline ends. The CDR3 DNA follows: TGTGCCACCAGCAGAGATAGGATAGTGGGGCGGACTGAAGCTTTCTTT. Protein product: CATSRDRIVGRTEAFF.

This clonotype was counted ten times or more. This chain uses TRBV10-3 with TRBJ1-2; D is perhaps TRBD1 (6 bases). The CDR3 spans 17 residues. The V gene's germline CDR1 is ENHRY and CDR2 SYGVKD. The V gene lost 4 bases and the J gene lost 1 base, with 19 bases spanning the gap. CDR3 in DNA: TGTGCCATCAGTGCCCGGACGGGGGGCCCAATTAACTATGGCTACACCTTC. Amino acids: CAISARTGGPINYGYTF.

This clonotype was observed many times. The chain joins TRBV7-8 to TRBJ1-1; D uncertain. Trimming cost V 3 bases and J 4 bases, with 15 bases left between them. Germline V CDR1 and CDR2: SGHVS, FQNEAQ. The CDR3 loop spans 15 amino acids. CDR3 sequence: CASSFASTSFTEAFF. Written as DNA, the CDR3 is TGTGCCAGCAGCTTTGCCTCGACATCTTTCACTGAAGCTTTCTTT.

This clonotype was counted between two and nine times. V and J are TRBV5-5 and TRBJ2-1; no clear D. The V gene lost 5 bases and the J gene lost 5 bases, with 8 bases spanning the gap. Per the germline V gene, CDR1 is SGHKS and CDR2 is YYEKEE (reference sequence). The CDR3 is made up of 12 amino acids. CDR3 sequence: CASRNPDNEQFF. The DNA for the CDR3 is TGTGCCAGCAGAAACCCGGACAATGAGCAGTTCTTC. The full variable domain, in which reference TRBV5-5 and TRBJ2-1 provide the parts outside the CDR3, is DAGVTQSPTHLIKTRGQQVTLRCSPISGHKSVSWYQQVLGQGPQFIFQYYEKEERGRGNFPDRFSARQFPNYSSELNVNALLLGDSALYLCASRNPDNEQFFGPGTRLTVL.